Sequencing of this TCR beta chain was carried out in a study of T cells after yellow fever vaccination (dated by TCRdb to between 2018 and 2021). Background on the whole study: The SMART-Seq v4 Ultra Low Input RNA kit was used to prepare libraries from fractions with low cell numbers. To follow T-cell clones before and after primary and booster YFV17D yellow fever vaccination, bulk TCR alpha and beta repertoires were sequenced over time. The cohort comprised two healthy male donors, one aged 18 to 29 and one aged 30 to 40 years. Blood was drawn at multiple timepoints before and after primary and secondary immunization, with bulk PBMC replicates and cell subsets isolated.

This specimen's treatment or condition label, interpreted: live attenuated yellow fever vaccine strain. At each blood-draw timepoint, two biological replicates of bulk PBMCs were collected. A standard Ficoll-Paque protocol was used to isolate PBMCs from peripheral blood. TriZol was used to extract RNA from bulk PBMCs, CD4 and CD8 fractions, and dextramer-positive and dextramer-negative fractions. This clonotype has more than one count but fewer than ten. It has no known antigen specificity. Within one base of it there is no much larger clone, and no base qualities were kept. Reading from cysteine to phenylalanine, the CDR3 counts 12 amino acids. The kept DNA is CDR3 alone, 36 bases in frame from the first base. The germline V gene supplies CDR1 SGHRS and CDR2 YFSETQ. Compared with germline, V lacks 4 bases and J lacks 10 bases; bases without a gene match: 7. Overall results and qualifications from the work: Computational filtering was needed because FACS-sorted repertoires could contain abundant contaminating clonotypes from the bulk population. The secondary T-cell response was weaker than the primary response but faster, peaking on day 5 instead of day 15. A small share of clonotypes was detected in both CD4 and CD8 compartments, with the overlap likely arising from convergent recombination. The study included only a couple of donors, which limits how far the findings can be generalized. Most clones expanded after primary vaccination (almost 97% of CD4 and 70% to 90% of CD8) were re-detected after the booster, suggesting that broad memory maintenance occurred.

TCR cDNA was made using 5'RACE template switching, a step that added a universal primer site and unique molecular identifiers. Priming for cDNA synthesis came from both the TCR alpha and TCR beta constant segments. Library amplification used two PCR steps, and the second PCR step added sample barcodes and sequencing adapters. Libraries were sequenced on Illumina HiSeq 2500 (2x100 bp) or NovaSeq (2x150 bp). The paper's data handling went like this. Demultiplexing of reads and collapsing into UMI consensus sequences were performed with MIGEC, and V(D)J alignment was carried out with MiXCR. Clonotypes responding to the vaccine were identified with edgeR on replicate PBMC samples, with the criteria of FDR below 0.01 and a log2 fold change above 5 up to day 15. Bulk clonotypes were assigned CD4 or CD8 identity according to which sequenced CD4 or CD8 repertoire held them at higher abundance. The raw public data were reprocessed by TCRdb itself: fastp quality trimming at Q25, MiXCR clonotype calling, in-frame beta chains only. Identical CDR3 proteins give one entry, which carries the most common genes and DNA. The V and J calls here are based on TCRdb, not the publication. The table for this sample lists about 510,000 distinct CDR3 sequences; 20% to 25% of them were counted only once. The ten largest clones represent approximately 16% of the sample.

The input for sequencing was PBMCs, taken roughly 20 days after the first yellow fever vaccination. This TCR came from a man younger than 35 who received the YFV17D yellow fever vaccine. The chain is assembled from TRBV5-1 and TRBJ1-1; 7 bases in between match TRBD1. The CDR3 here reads CASSPEGAGAFF. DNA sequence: TGCGCCAGCAGCCCGGAGGGGGCTGGAGCTTTCTTT.